Shown below are 28 T cell receptor beta chains from a single sample sequenced in a study of blood T cell repertoires in COVID-19. Assay used: immunoSEQ multiplex PCR; TCRdb lists only in-frame clones, some missing. The table has hundreds of thousands of clones, approximately 86% seen once. The sequencing sample was made of PBMCs or T cells enriched from blood (not recorded which). All receptors derive from a woman aged 25 to 39 who had recovered from COVID-19.

CDR3 sequence reads: CSVARQGAMYEQYF. CDR3 in DNA: TGCAGCGTCGCCCGACAGGGGGCGATGTACGAGCAGTACTTC. The V call is TRBV29-1, the J call TRBJ2-7, with 10 bases aligning to TRBD1. The length of the CDR3 is 14 residues. J lost 4 bases, V lost 6 bases, and 9 bases had no gene match. Looked up from germline, CDR1 is SQVTM and CDR2 is ANQGSEA.

In this sample, this clone turned up a few times. CDR3 protein: CASTLAGWAYEQYF. The CDR3 DNA sequence: TGTGCCAGCACCTTAGCGGGGTGGGCCTACGAGCAGTACTTC. J is TRBJ2-7 and V is TRBV28; 8 nucleotides line up with TRBD2. Germline lookup yields CDR1 MDHEN and CDR2 SYDVKM. The CDR3 length is 14 residues. V was pared by 7 bases and J by 2 bases, with 7 bases of the junction left unmatched. Filled out from reference TRBV28 and TRBJ2-7, the complete variable domain reads DVKVTQSSRYLVKRTGEKVFLECVQDMDHENMFWYRQDPGLGLRLIYFSYDVKMKEKGDIPEGYSVSREKKERFSLILESASTNQTSMYLCASTLAGWAYEQYFGPGTRLTVT.

This rearrangement joins TRBV7-9 to TRBJ1-1, with D possibly being TRBD1 (5 bases). The CDR3 runs 14 residues. The germline CDR1 and CDR2 sequences are SEHNR and FQNEAQ (reference sequence). With 3 bases removed from V and 1 base from J, the gap between germline ends came to 9 bases. The CDR3 here is CASSLGLTNTEAFF. In nucleotides, the CDR3 is TGTGCCAGCAGCTTGGGACTTACGAACACTGAAGCTTTCTTT. The variable domain in full, completed from reference TRBV7-9 and TRBJ1-1, reads DTGVSQNPRHKITKRGQNVTFRCDPISEHNRLYWYRQTLGQGPEFLTYFQNEAQLEKSRLLSDRFSAERPKGSFSTLEIQRTEQGDSAMYLCASSLGLTNTEAFFGQGTRLTVV.

This rearrangement joins TRBV6-4 to TRBJ1-2, with D perhaps TRBD1 (6 bases). Trimming took off 4 bases at V and 5 bases at J, with 17 bases between the two ends. Germline lookup yields CDR1 MRHNA and CDR2 SNTAGT. The CDR3 is 15 residues long. CDR3 DNA sequence: TGTGCCAGCAGTGCCACCAGGGGAACTGGGTATGGCTACACCTTC. Amino acids: CASSATRGTGYGYTF.

To note about this clone: The junction shows a germline mismatch at one end, possibly a read error. This rearrangement joins TRBV6-5 to TRBJ1-6; weak D call: TRBD1 (6 bases). Germline V gene lookup returns CDR1 MNHEY and CDR2 SVGAGI. The CDR3 contains 14 residues. The chain's CDR3 is CASTYREGNSPLHF. Here the CDR3 DNA reads TGTGCCAGCACCTACAGGGAAGGCAATTCGCCCCTCCACTTT.

The V call is TRBV14, the J call TRBJ2-3; no clear D. This CDR3 comprises 13 residues. Germline V gene lookup returns CDR1 SGHDN and CDR2 FVKESK. The V end lost 4 bases, the J end lost 9 bases, and 14 bases lay between the germline ends. The CDR3 DNA sequence: TGTGCCAGCAGCCCAATACGCCAAGCCACGCAGTATTTT. It encodes CASSPIRQATQYF.

The chain couples TRBV9 to TRBJ2-6; 7 bases map to TRBD1. The CDR3 is made up of 19 amino acids. Germline lookup yields CDR1 SGDLS and CDR2 YYNGEE. Germline trimming cut 4 bases from V and 1 base from J; bases unmatched to any gene: 14. CDR3 sequence (DNA): TGTGCCAGCAGCCTAACTCGGGAACAGGGGTCTTCTGGGGCCAACGTCCTGACTTTC. Protein product: CASSLTREQGSSGANVLTF.

Comments on this clone: Distinct nucleotide sequences in the sample also encode this CDR3. This chain uses TRBV6-5 with TRBJ1-1; D may be TRBD1 (5 bases). Germline V lookup: CDR1 MNHEY, CDR2 SVGAGI. The germline V and J ends were trimmed by 5 bases and 1 base, with 8 bases remaining between them. CDR3 size: 13 residues. Here the CDR3 DNA reads TGTGCCAGCAGTCCTAGGGGGAACACTGAAGCTTTCTTT. Protein: CASSPRGNTEAFF.

CDR3 region: CAISLAGGSTDTQYF. CDR3 nucleotide sequence: TGTGCCATCAGTTTAGCGGGGGGAAGCACAGATACGCAGTATTTT. This sequence joins TRBV10-3 and TRBJ2-3, with 10 bases fitting TRBD2. Germline loops: CDR1 ENHRY, CDR2 SYGVKD. V shed 5 bases and J 0 bases; nucleotides not matched to a gene: 2. CDR3 length equals 15 residues.

This rearrangement joins TRBV6-1 to TRBJ2-1; TRBD2 agrees at 16 bases. The CDR3 loop spans 18 amino acids. Germline V gives CDR1 MNHNS, CDR2 SASEGT. V lost 4 bases, J lost 9 bases, and 12 bases stayed unmatched. The DNA for the CDR3 is TGTGCCAGCAGTGTCCCCGGGACTAGCGGGAGGGCCACCGTTGAGCAGTTCTTC. Translation gives CASSVPGTSGRATVEQFF.

The rearrangement uses TRBV7-2 and TRBJ1-2; 7 nucleotides line up with TRBD1. The CDR3 covers 15 residues. Per the germline V gene, CDR1 is SGHTA and CDR2 is FQGNSA. Trimming took 1 base from V and 8 from J; bases not matched to a gene: 10. The CDR3, as DNA: TGTGCCAGCAGCTTAGACGGAACAGGGGACTGGGGCTACACCTTC. It encodes CASSLDGTGDWGYTF.

The rearrangement joins TRBV28 to TRBJ1-4; 8 nucleotides match TRBD1. V lost 5 bases to trimming and J lost 4 bases; unmatched junction nucleotides: 18. The CDR3 runs to 19 residues. Germline V gene lookup returns CDR1 MDHEN and CDR2 SYDVKM. The CDR3 bases are TGTGCCAGCAGTACCTTATTTGGACAGGGCGCGCTTATTAATGAAAAACTGTTTTTT. The encoded protein is CASSTLFGQGALINEKLFF.

This rearrangement joins TRBV7-9 to TRBJ2-1, with D perhaps TRBD1 (7 bases). There are 16 residues in the CDR3. Germline CDR1 and CDR2: SEHNR and FQNEAQ (reference sequence). V lost 5 bases and J 8 bases, leaving 22 bases between the germline ends. In DNA form, the CDR3 reads TGTGCCAGCAGCGTCCTAGCGAGAAGGGGGCAAGATGAGCAGTTCTTC. Translating it yields CASSVLARRGQDEQFF.

This clone was counted a few times. V and J are TRBV9 and TRBJ1-5; D unresolved. The CDR3 covers 14 residues. Germline CDR1 and CDR2: SGDLS and YYNGEE. The ends were cut back, 3 bases at V and 0 bases at J, with 7 bases in the middle. CDR3 DNA sequence: TGTGCCAGCAGCGCAGGTAATAGCAATCAGCCCCAGCATTTT. This codes for CASSAGNSNQPQHF.

The chain couples TRBV28 to TRBJ2-2; 10 nucleotides align to TRBD1. This CDR3 spans 15 amino acids. CDR1 MDHEN and CDR2 SYDVKM come from the germline V gene. Trimming took 8 bases from V and 1 from J; bases not matched to a gene: 4. CDR3 DNA: TGTGCCAGCGCACGGACAGGGGGGAACACCGGGGAGCTGTTTTTT. Translation gives CASARTGGNTGELFF. Looking up the rest from reference TRBV28 and TRBJ2-2 gives the full variable domain: DVKVTQSSRYLVKRTGEKVFLECVQDMDHENMFWYRQDPGLGLRLIYFSYDVKMKEKGDIPEGYSVSREKKERFSLILESASTNQTSMYLCASARTGGNTGELFFGEGSRLTVL.

V gene TRBV29-1 combines with J gene TRBJ1-2; 8 bases align to TRBD1. The CDR3 loop spans 12 amino acids. The germline V gene encodes CDR1 SQVTM and CDR2 ANQGSEA. The V and J ends lost 1 base and 13 bases, in that order; junction bases with no gene match: 8. CDR3 amino acids: CSVEGGQGRSTF. The CDR3 region has the DNA TGCAGCGTTGAAGGCGGACAGGGCCGATCCACCTTC. Looking up the rest from reference TRBV29-1 and TRBJ1-2 gives the full variable domain: SAVISQKPSRDICQRGTSLTIQCQVDSQVTMMFWYRQQPGQSLTLIATANQGSEATYESGFVIDKFPISRPNLTFSTLTVSNMSPEDSSIYLCSVEGGQGRSTFGSGTRLTVV.

The rearrangement links TRBV9 to TRBJ2-1; 8 positions match TRBD2. V lost 3 bases, J lost 2 bases, and 4 bases stayed unmatched. Germline assignment: CDR1 SGDLS and CDR2 YYNGEE. This CDR3 is 15 amino acids long. CDR3 loop: CASSDLAGAYNEQFF. The CDR3, as DNA: TGTGCCAGCAGCGATCTAGCGGGCGCCTACAATGAGCAGTTCTTC.

This clone occurred once. The J gene is TRBJ2-3, the V gene TRBV5-3; a weak D match, TRBD2 (5 bases). TRBV5-3 has ORF status, its function being uncertain. V was shortened by 0 bases and J by 0 bases, with 14 bases between the two germline ends. The CDR3 is 17 amino acids. CDR3 residues: CARSLGRGPASTDTQYF. In DNA form, the CDR3 reads TGTGCCAGAAGCTTGGGTCGCGGGCCTGCTAGCACAGATACGCAGTATTTT.

CDR3 residues: CASSEGLAGVRLYNEQFF. The CDR3 bases are TGTGCCAGCAGCGAGGGGCTAGCGGGGGTCCGCCTCTACAATGAGCAGTTCTTC. This chain uses TRBV9 with TRBJ2-1, with 10 nucleotides matching TRBD2. CDR1 and CDR2 (germline): SGDLS, YYNGEE. The V and J ends lost 3 bases and 3 bases, in that order; junction bases with no gene match: 12. The CDR3 is 18 residues long.

Turning to this clone: The germline gene is not matched at one end of the junction; a read error may be the cause. The chain combines TRBV27 with TRBJ2-2, with a possible D match to TRBD2 (5 bases). The CDR3 has 12 amino acids. Germline V gives CDR1 MNHEY, CDR2 SMNVEV (reference sequence). The CDR3 is CASSFGHGKLFF. The CDR3 DNA follows: TGTGCCAGCAGTTTTGGGCACGGGAAGCTGTTTTTT.

This sequence joins TRBV7-2 and TRBJ1-1, with TRBD1 identical over 9 bases. Per the germline V gene, CDR1 is SGHTA and CDR2 is FQGNSA. The CDR3 is 16 residues long. Losses at the gene ends were 4 bases for V and 4 bases for J; bases not matched to a gene: 10. The CDR3 reads CASSSDQQGAGTEAFF. The CDR3 nucleotides read TGTGCCAGCAGCTCCGACCAACAGGGGGCGGGCACTGAAGCTTTCTTT.

V is TRBV2 and J is TRBJ1-4; TRBD1 matches at 7 bases. The ends lost 4 bases at V and 0 bases at J; junction bases unmatched: 5. Germline values: CDR1 SNHLY, CDR2 FYNNEI. This CDR3 spans 16 amino acids. The CDR3 nucleotides are TGTGCCAGCAGTGGGGCAGGGGGGACAACTAATGAAAAACTGTTTTTT. The encoded protein is CASSGAGGTTNEKLFF. Filled out from reference TRBV2 and TRBJ1-4, the complete variable domain reads EPEVTQTPSHQVTQMGQEVILRCVPISNHLYFYWYRQILGQKVEFLVSFYNNEISEKSEIFDDQFSVERPDGSNFTLKIRSTKLEDSAMYFCASSGAGGTTNEKLFFGSGTQLSVL.

The chain has TRBV5-1 and TRBJ1-1; 8 nucleotides align to TRBD1. This CDR3 has 17 amino acids. V was pared by 0 bases and J by 0 bases, with 7 bases of the junction left unmatched. Germline CDR1 SGHRS, CDR2 YFSETQ. The CDR3 loop is CASSLARTGIMNTEAFF. The CDR3 region has the DNA TGCGCCAGCAGCTTGGCCCGGACAGGGATCATGAACACTGAAGCTTTCTTT.

The sample holds one count of this clone. The J gene is TRBJ1-4, the V gene TRBV28; the D gene is possibly TRBD1 (5 bases). CDR3 length equals 15 residues. Trimming removed 2 bases at V and 11 bases at J, with 18 bases between. The germline V gene encodes CDR1 MDHEN and CDR2 SYDVKM. DNA for the CDR3: TGTGCCAGCAGTTTAAATCCCGGGGGGGGATACAAACTGTTTTTT. Translation: CASSLNPGGGYKLFF.

This clone has just one count. The gene calls are TRBV6-1 and TRBJ1-2; 8 bases line up with TRBD1. The V and J ends lost 2 bases and 5 bases, in that order; junction bases with no gene match: 7. The CDR3 extends over 15 amino acids. Germline V gene lookup returns CDR1 MNHNS and CDR2 SASEGT. The CDR3, as DNA: TGTGCCAGCAGTGAATTGGACAGGGCGGGTTATGGCTACACCTTC. This translates into CASSELDRAGYGYTF.

The chain joins TRBV6-1 to TRBJ1-3, with 8 positions matching TRBD1. V dropped 4 bases and J dropped 5; count of bases not matched to a gene: 13. The CDR3 is 17 amino acids. Germline V gene lookup returns CDR1 MNHNS and CDR2 SASEGT. In DNA form, the CDR3 reads TGTGCCAGCAGTGGTTCCCGGACAGGGAAGGGTAGAAACACCATATATTTT. This encodes CASSGSRTGKGRNTIYF.

The V and J genes are TRBV5-4 and TRBJ2-1, with D possibly matching TRBD2 (6 bases). Germline CDR1 is SGHNT and CDR2 is YYREEE (reference sequence). CDR3 length: 13 residues. Between the trimmed V and J ends, which lost 3 bases and 5 bases, there was a span of 9 bases. The CDR3 reads CASSSIADNEQFF. The CDR3 DNA follows: TGTGCCAGCAGCTCGATAGCGGACAATGAGCAGTTCTTC.

The V gene is TRBV27, the J gene TRBJ1-1; D is possibly TRBD1 (5 bases). Per germline, CDR1 MNHEY and CDR2 SMNVEV (reference sequence). V was clipped by 6 bases and J by 0 bases, with 14 bases between them. The CDR3 has 15 residues. The CDR3 protein is CASSPHRTMNTEAFF. The DNA of the CDR3 is TGTGCCAGCAGCCCCCACAGGACCATGAACACTGAAGCTTTCTTT.